This TCR beta chain was identified in a study of cytomegalovirus exposure and HLA in healthy donors (dated by TCRdb to the late 2010s). Some background on the complete study: An earlier analysis of roughly 630 of the donors reported 250 to 300 Gb of sequence data and some 100 million unique TCR beta sequences from about 180 million T cells. Roughly 300 gigabases of sequencing data and approximately 85 million unique TCR sequences were included in an early release covering several hundred HLA-typed donors. The genetic ancestry cluster associated with self-reported Caucasian donors included about 84% of the roughly 380 genotyped donors. The study aimed to test whether signatures of past pathogen exposure could be identified by cataloging public T cell receptors. Using immunosequencing, the study profiled T cell repertoires from about 650 subjects and related those repertoires to cytomegalovirus serostatus. A separate validation cohort of approximately 130 different subjects was used in addition to the 666-subject first cohort. To predict cytomegalovirus infection status, the study combined high-throughput TCR immunosequencing, statistical association of individual TCRs with disease status, and machine learning. A later analysis re-analyzed previously published TCR beta repertoires from roughly 690 donors and added high-resolution HLA genotyping to study TCR occurrence patterns. In the later analysis, no new phenotypic data were used to find candidate immune exposures; instead, reliance was placed on TCR beta sequences and their occurrence across donors. To decide whether each TCR beta V gene segment behaved as functional or pseudogenic, an earlier analysis of 587 of the donors relied on high-throughput TCR beta sequencing. Donor age, sex, ethnicity and CMV serostatus were compiled alongside the repertoire data. A later genetic analysis used genome-wide SNP genotypes for 398 of the 666 donors, treating that subset as a discovery cohort. Every discovery cohort repertoire had been produced on one sequencing platform. HLA typing covered class I and class II loci at four-digit resolution. The number of typed donors differed by locus: 629-630 for A, B, C, DRB1 and DQB1; about 520 for DQA1; some 590 for DPA1; and about 450 for DPB1. Several DR-DQ haplotypes were treated as single units for association and clustering because of strong linkage in the cohort. Across some 400 genotyped donors of the cohort, an average of approximately 240,000 unique TCR beta nucleotide sequences per donor were sequenced, and approximately 17% of those sequences were non-productive. The full study reports these points: Only TCR beta chains were sequenced in this cohort, and the absence of alpha or paired-chain data limited detectable features. The classifier was reported to diagnose cytomegalovirus status with high specificity and sensitivity in both the original and validation cohorts. For the cohort, immune exposure information was limited to CMV serostatus. At a false discovery rate of 0.05, a later analysis linked 16,000 or so TCR beta sequences to specific HLA alleles. A cluster of highly shared sequence variants was judged likely to be a technical artifact of the sequencing pipeline. According to a later analysis, TCR association rates differed among HLA loci, with DRB1 alleles showing the most associated TCRs and HLA-C alleles showing the fewest. A further reported finding was that TCR beta sequences accurately predicted the HLA-A and HLA-B alleles for most subjects in the first cohort. A later genetic analysis reported fewer N-insertions in productive TCRs among donors in an Asian-associated ancestry cluster than the roughly 720-donor mean. A few of the identified cytomegalovirus-associated TCR beta chains were confirmed in vitro to be specific for cytomegalovirus antigens. Linkage disequilibrium might explain the correlated functional status among segregating V segments, but an unknown experimental factor could not be excluded. In a later analysis, HLA-associated TCR beta chains showed more clonal expansion and lower generation probabilities than non-associated chains that were equally common. A total of about 150 TCR beta chains were listed by the study as associated with cytomegalovirus. A later analysis reported that several top co-occurrence clusters appeared linked to parvovirus B19, influenza, CMV and Epstein-Barr virus. Because counts were too low, seventeen rarely observed V segments, including chromosome 9 orphons, were excluded from the earlier analysis of 587 of the donors. HLA typing was unavailable for some donors at each locus, so association tests used only the typed subset. Most TCR sequences were observed very rarely across donors, whereas some public TCRs were present in many individuals. V-gene and J-gene trimming of TCR beta chains was associated with a missense DCLRE1C variant in a later genetic analysis, and the association was replicated in an independent cohort. Some IMGT-functional V segments, including TRBV6-2 and TRBV6-3, could not be told apart with the 87-base-pair reads, so those segments were excluded. A later analysis found that most CMV-associated TCR beta chains appeared HLA-restricted, with HLA associations seemingly driven largely by CMV exposure. When HLA alleles, especially DR and DQ, strongly co-occurred, TCR associations were difficult to assign to individual alleles. Broadly in line with IMGT annotations, most TCR beta V segments showed up in productive rearrangements about 87% or about 30% of the time in an earlier analysis of 450 to 750 of the donors. The authors suggested that the approach could potentially be extended to other disease states and immunological phenotypes. Roughly uniform sequencing depth across donors was assumed in presence/absence analyses, although this assumption may not hold.

The cohort comprised approximately 700 healthy bone marrow donors. Cohort members were all nominally healthy when sampled, although unrecorded immune exposures were likely present. The donor was CMV seropositive and was included in the group of approximately 310 seropositive cohort members. Each donor provided a peripheral blood sample, and peripheral blood mononuclear cells were used for TCR beta sequencing. The Qiagen DNeasy Blood Extraction Kit was used to extract genomic DNA from the blood cell samples. The CDR3 sequence holds 14 residues, the cysteine and phenylalanine included. The retained sequence is limited to the CDR3, 42 bases, with the frame set at the first base. As encoded in the germline V gene, CDR1 is SNHLY while CDR2 is FYNNEI. Deletion took 3 bases off V and 7 bases off J, with a span of 12 bases between the germline ends. With respect to this clone: Its antigen has not been determined. No per-base quality is available; no much larger clone lies one base away.

The method behind the library was the immunoSEQ multiplex PCR assay. For the multiplex PCR, a mixture combining 60 forward primers for TCR Vbeta segments and 13 reverse primers for TCR Jbeta segments was used. The CDR3 region of rearranged TCR beta genes was amplified from genomic DNA by a multiplex PCR assay. The amplified TCR beta libraries were sequenced on the Illumina HiSeq System as 87-base-pair reads. The study's processing was this. In a later analysis, tens of millions of unique TCR beta chains were counted across the 650 to 700 repertoires, and roughly 11 million of these chains were shared by at least two donors. To remove PCR and sequencing errors, raw reads were error-corrected and collapsed into unique sequences using a nearest-neighbor algorithm that merged closely related sequences. To assign V, D and J gene segments, CDR3 sequences were aligned to IMGT reference sequences. For a sequence to be retained, at least a six-nucleotide match to both a V gene segment and a J gene segment was required. Rearrangements were called productive when the CDR3 lacked stop codons and stayed in frame with V and J; all others were non-productive. CDR3 was defined by IMGT convention, running from the second conserved V-encoded cysteine to the conserved J-encoded phenylalanine. In an earlier analysis of some 550 of the donors, sequences lacking an unambiguous match to a single V gene segment were excluded. An earlier analysis of a few hundred of the donors called V segments functional above 56.7% productive rearrangements and segregating when the between-donor standard deviation exceeded 5%. A statistical classification framework was developed to diagnose cytomegalovirus status using the catalog of TCR beta chain sequences. A later analysis assigned V and J genes by comparing TCR nucleotide sequences with IMGT/GENE-DB human TR gene sequences. The TCRdist pipeline was used in a later analysis to assign CDR3 sequences and most-parsimonious VDJ recombination scenarios. In a later analysis, each TCR beta chain was defined by its CDR3 amino acid sequence together with its V-gene family, and reads lacking a unique V-gene family were excluded. In a later analysis, 550 to 650 highly shared, low-generation-probability nucleotide sequences were removed to address suspected cross-contamination and a sequencing artifact. In a later analysis, a clonal expansion index for each public chain was calculated from normalized within-repertoire ranks of inferred template counts. In a later analysis, generation probabilities were computed using a VDJ recombination model fitted to out-of-frame rearrangements, and the results were checked against IGoR. Hypergeometric tests were used in a later analysis to score TCR-TCR, TCR-HLA and TCR-CMV co-occurrence, with a repertoire-size bias correction applied to the TCR pairs. A later analysis estimated false discovery rates by permuting HLA or CMV assignments 20 times. In a later analysis, co-occurring TCRs were grouped using DBSCAN, and TCRdist sequence similarity was added for clustering within HLA-allele-positive subsets. Repertoires with fewer than 30,000 or more than 120,000 public chains were left out of co-occurrence clustering, as were about 5 repertoires with anomalous nucleotide sharing. The clones in this table, taken by TCRdb from immuneACCESS, are in-frame only. Not every clone is retained; where verified, under half of the shortfall comes from an unresolved V gene, and the cause of the rest is unknown. V, J and clone size were drawn from that table, and D and trimming were deduced from the DNA. The sample has 150,000 to 170,000 clones on record, around 82% of them singletons. The top ten clones comprise 5.6% of the sample.

Sequencing was performed on PBMCs. Recombination linked TRBV2 to TRBJ1-4; TRBD1 is perhaps the D gene, given 6 matching bases. This receptor was identified in a woman aged 40 to 49 in good health and CMV-seropositive. The DNA reads as follows: TGTGCCAGCAGTGACAACAGGGAAGGTGAAAAACTGTTTTTT. Translated, this is CASSDNREGEKLFF.